These 10 T cell receptor beta chains originate from one sample sequenced in a study of T cell responses to AZD1222 COVID-19 vaccine (dated by TCRdb to about 2021). In the paper's terms, the time point label means: about 28 days (+/-7) after the second vaccine dose. Library preparation was by the immunoSEQ multiplex PCR assay. Sourced from immuneACCESS, this table was stored by TCRdb with only in-frame sequences that have V and J called. A share of the clones is absent; for the studies checked, an unresolved V gene accounts for under half, and the remainder has no known explanation. This sample has roughly 150,000 clones in its table, and roughly 92% of those were observed once. Roughly 1.2% of the sample rests with the top ten. The sequences come from peripheral blood, collected 28 days after the second AZD1222 dose. The receptors come from an adult who received the AZD1222 COVID-19 vaccine.

The gene calls are TRBV11-3 and TRBJ2-7; D is possibly TRBD1 or TRBD2 (5 bases each). Trimming stripped 1 base from V and 2 bases from J, with 12 bases between. The length of the CDR3 is 15 residues. Germline V gene sequence: CDR1 SGHNT, CDR2 YENEEA. The CDR3 bases are TGTGCCAGCAGCTTAGGGGGGAGTGGTACCTACGAGCAGTACTTC. Encoded protein: CASSLGGSGTYEQYF.

The chain couples TRBV6-5 to TRBJ2-1, with 8 bases matching TRBD1. Losses at the gene ends were 8 bases for V and 9 bases for J; bases not matched to a gene: 9. The CDR3 consists of 13 residues. Germline CDR1 is MNHEY and CDR2 is SVGAGI. The CDR3 DNA reads as TGTGCCAGCGAGGACAGGGCACAATCTGAGCAGTTCTTC. Translated, it gives CASEDRAQSEQFF.

This chain links TRBV18 with TRBJ2-1, with 7 bases identical to TRBD1. The CDR3 is made up of 14 amino acids. The germline V gene has CDR1 KGHSH and CDR2 LQKENI. Trimming removed 2 bases from V and 4 bases from J; junction bases left unmatched: 2. CDR3 protein: CASSPTQGYNEQFF. The CDR3 DNA sequence: TGTGCCAGCTCACCAACACAGGGGTACAATGAGCAGTTCTTC.

This clone showed up just a few times. The rearrangement joins TRBV5-1 to TRBJ2-1; 7 bases are shared with TRBD2. The trim removed 4 bases at V and 6 bases at J, leaving 4 bases unmatched. CDR1 SGHRS and CDR2 YFSETQ come from the germline V gene. The CDR3 runs to 13 residues. Here the CDR3 reads CASSNPSGNEQFF. The CDR3 nucleotides read TGCGCCAGCAGCAACCCTAGCGGCAATGAGCAGTTCTTC.

CDR3: CASSRASYNEQFF. CDR3 sequence (DNA): TGTGCCAGCAGTCGCGCCTCCTACAATGAGCAGTTCTTC. The V call is TRBV12-3 or TRBV12-4, the J call TRBJ2-1; D call uncertain. Trimming removed 5 bases at V and 0 bases at J, with 5 bases between. The CDR3 covers 13 residues.

The CDR3: CASSLVVWQGAGNSPLHF. DNA of the CDR3: TGTGCCAGCAGCTTAGTGGTTTGGCAGGGGGCGGGTAATTCACCCCTCCACTTT. The chain combines TRBV7-9 with TRBJ1-6, with 8 bases fitting TRBD1. Germline-derived CDR1 and CDR2 are SEHNR and FQNEAQ (reference sequence). This CDR3 comprises 18 residues. V shed 1 base, J shed 6 bases, and the junction held 11 bases outside the gene matches.

This clone was seen a handful of times. V and J are TRBV2 and TRBJ2-3; D not certain. V shed 1 base and J shed 1 base, with 6 bases lying between them. In germline, CDR1 is SNHLY, CDR2 FYNNEI. This CDR3 region has 14 residues. The CDR3, as DNA: TGTGCCAGCAGTGAAGAAGTCCGCACAGATACGCAGTATTTT. It is translated as CASSEEVRTDTQYF.

The CDR3 region is CAISEQGSTMGPNSPLHF. DNA for the CDR3: TGTGCCATCAGTGAGCAGGGAAGCACCATGGGGCCAAATTCACCCCTCCACTTT. V gene TRBV10-3 combines with J gene TRBJ1-6, with a possible D match to TRBD1 (5 bases). The V end was cut by 2 bases, the J end by 7 bases, with 21 bases between. This CDR3 region has 18 residues. Germline V lookup: CDR1 ENHRY, CDR2 SYGVKD.

The chain employs TRBV18 and TRBJ2-5; TRBD2 matches at 9 bases. This CDR3 spans 16 amino acids. Germline CDR1 and CDR2: KGHSH and LQKENI. V trimming: 0 bases; J trimming: 1 base; junction bases outside the gene matches: 3. CDR3: CASSPPSGGTQETQYF. The CDR3 DNA reads as TGTGCCAGCTCACCACCGAGCGGGGGGACCCAAGAGACCCAGTACTTC.

V is TRBV9 and J is TRBJ1-2, with a possible D match to TRBD1 (6 bases). Germline values: CDR1 SGDLS, CDR2 YYNGEE. Trimming shortened V by 0 bases and J by 3 bases, and 12 bases separated the two germline ends. The CDR3 is 15 amino acids. This chain's CDR3 is CASSVAGGADYGYTF. The CDR3 DNA follows: TGTGCCAGCAGCGTAGCGGGGGGGGCGGACTATGGCTACACCTTC.